The clone carrying this TCR beta chain was recorded a few times. The target antigen is unknown. These data come from a study of T cells in Graves' hyperthyroidism and ophthalmopathy. For the study at large: Any treatment followed the collection of peripheral blood at initial diagnosis. Study-level results: From stable hyperthyroidism, ophthalmopathy was separated by a 13 V-J model.

Germline V CDR1 and CDR2: ENHRY, SYGVKD. Between the trimmed V and J ends, which lost 3 bases and 5 bases, there was a span of 10 bases. The CDR3 sequence is 13 residues long. Amplification targeted TCR beta CDR3 regions from RNA transcripts. When the TCR CDR3 underwent first-round RT-PCR, the HTBI primer set was used. MiXCR was run by TCRdb on the multiplex PCR reads, yielding one entry per CDR3 protein. The table lists approximately 400,000 distinct CDR3 sequences, over 12% of them singletons, with around 27% in the top ten. Patients with ophthalmopathy all had a Clinical Activity Score of at least 3, a NOSPECS grade of at least 4 and duration under 3 months. Exclusion of patients followed from uncontrolled infection, other autoimmune disease, pregnancy or lactation.

This chain links TRBV10-3 with TRBJ2-5, with D maybe TRBD1 (6 bases). This TCR was sampled from a man between 50 and 59 years old with Graves' ophthalmopathy. Input material: blood. CDR3 DNA: TGTGCCATCAGTGAAATCAGGGGTGAGACCCAGTACTTC. This gives the protein CAISEIRGETQYF.